Listed below are T cell receptor beta chains from one sample, sequenced in a study of blood T cells in healthy people across ages. TCRdb re-called the 5' RACE reads with MiXCR, one entry per CDR3 protein. The table has roughly 830,000 distinct CDR3 sequences, 62% seen once. The sequenced sample was blood. These TCRs come from a man aged 25-40 years in good health. Both conserved end residues are part of each CDR3. The D gene is left open where the match is weak. A clone size is listed for some rows: how often the clone was seen (once, few, many), or a class if it is expanded.

16,-,TRBV28,TRBJ1-6,TRBD1,TGTGCCAGCAGATATACGACAGGGAGGAAGAATTCACCCCTCCACTTT,CASRYTTGRKNSPLHF
15,-,TRBV7-2,TRBJ1-2,-,TGTGCCAGCAGCTATCCGGGTGGAGGGCTGAGAGGCTACACCTTC,CASSYPGGGLRGYTF
17,-,TRBV9,TRBJ2-5,TRBD2,TGTGCCAGCAGCGTAGGACTCGCGGGGGGTTTGGGGGAGACCCAGTACTTC,CASSVGLAGGLGETQYF
13,-,TRBV21-1,TRBJ2-1,-,TGTGCCAGCTCGGGACAGCCCTACAATGAGCAGTTCTTC,CASSGQPYNEQFF
13,many,TRBV12-3/TRBV12-4,TRBJ1-2,-,TGTGCCAGCAGTTTAACCCAGGGCCGTGGCTACACCTTC,CASSLTQGRGYTF
13,once,TRBV4-3,TRBJ1-5,-,TGCGCCAGCAGCCAATCTAGGGATCAGCCCCAGCATTTT,CASSQSRDQPQHF
16,few,TRBV5-1,TRBJ2-3,-,TGCGCCAGCAGCTCCGGGACTCAAAATGGGGCAGATACGCAGTATTTT,CASSSGTQNGADTQYF
12,-,TRBV15,TRBJ2-5,TRBD2,TGTGCCACCAGAGCGGGGGGAGAGACCCAGTACTTC,CATRAGGETQYF
14,-,TRBV6-2/TRBV6-3,TRBJ2-7,TRBD2,TGTGCCAGCAGAGCCGGGACTAGCGGGGCCGAGCAGTACTTC,CASRAGTSGAEQYF
15,-,TRBV9,TRBJ1-3,TRBD1,TGTGCCAGCAGCGGGACAGGGGGCTCTGGAAACACCATATATTTT,CASSGTGGSGNTIYF
15,-,TRBV24-1,TRBJ2-7,TRBD1,TGTGCCACCAGTGACCCCGGACAGGGAATTCGCGAGCAGTACTTC,CATSDPGQGIREQYF
15,-,TRBV9,TRBJ2-1,-,TGTGCCAGCAGCGTAATAAGTGGAGGGTTCGATGAGCAGTTCTTC,CASSVISGGFDEQFF
17,-,TRBV9,TRBJ2-1,TRBD2,TGTGCCAGCAGCGTAGGAACTAGCGGGAGCTCCTACAATGAGCAGTTCTTC,CASSVGTSGSSYNEQFF
15,once,TRBV20-1,TRBJ2-1,TRBD2,TGCAGTGCCATCGACTCTAGCGGGGGCTACAATGAGCAGTTCTTC,CSAIDSSGGYNEQFF
15,-,TRBV7-2,TRBJ1-5,-,TGTGCCAGCAGCGCTAGCTGGGGAGGCAATCAGCCCCAGCATTTT,CASSASWGGNQPQHF
14,-,TRBV7-8,TRBJ2-7,-,TGTGCCAGCAGCTTAGCACAGATCCTCTACGAGCAGTACTTC,CASSLAQILYEQYF
14,-,TRBV29-1,TRBJ1-4,-,TGCAGCGTTGGGGCAGCCACAACTAATGAAAAACTGTTTTTT,CSVGAATTNEKLFF
15,-,TRBV29-1,TRBJ1-2,TRBD1,TGCAGCGTCCTAGGACAGGGCCCAGCTAACTATGGCTACACCTTC,CSVLGQGPANYGYTF
16,-,TRBV7-6,TRBJ2-1,TRBD2,TGTGCCAGCAGCTTAAGGGGAGGGTCGGCCTACAATGAGCAGTTCTTC,CASSLRGGSAYNEQFF
15,-,TRBV7-3,TRBJ2-1,-,TGTGCCAGCAGCTTAACGGGGGGGCGGGTCGATGAGCAGTTCTTC,CASSLTGGRVDEQFF
13,-,TRBV29-1,TRBJ1-1,-,TGCAGCGGGACCACAGGGATGAACACTGAAGCTTTCTTT,CSGTTGMNTEAFF
14,many,TRBV25-1,TRBJ2-5,TRBD2,TGTGCCAGCAGTTCCCTCACGCTAGCGGCCCCGGAGTACTTC,CASSSLTLAAPEYF
13,few,TRBV27,TRBJ2-7,-,TGTGCCAGCAGTTATGTACAGTCATACGAGCAGTACTTC,CASSYVQSYEQYF
15,few,TRBV29-1,TRBJ1-1,-,TGCAGCGTTGCTTTGGTCGGGGGGCTTGACACTGAAGCTTTCTTT,CSVALVGGLDTEAFF
11,-,TRBV2,TRBJ1-2,-,TGTGCCAGCAGTGAAGTAAATGGCTACACCTTC,CASSEVNGYTF
16,-,TRBV4-3,TRBJ1-2,-,TGCGCCAGCAGCCAAGATGAAAGGTACAACTCGGATGGCTACACCTTC,CASSQDERYNSDGYTF
13,-,TRBV5-1,TRBJ2-1,-,TGCGCCAGCAGCTTGAGTTATGACAGAGAGCAGTTCTTC,CASSLSYDREQFF
12,once,TRBV3-1,TRBJ1-6,-,TGTGCCAGCAGCCAAAACGTTTCACCCCTCCACTTT,CASSQNVSPLHF
18,-,TRBV20-1,TRBJ2-3,-,TGCAGTGCTAAAACAGTCATACTTGGCGAGACTGACACAGATACGCAGTATTTT,CSAKTVILGETDTDTQYF
12,-,TRBV29-1,TRBJ2-5,-,TGCAGCGTTGTGGAGACTCAAGAGACCCAGTACTTC,CSVVETQETQYF
15,-,TRBV29-1,TRBJ2-7,TRBD2,TGCAGCGTTGAAGATCCCGCGGGAGGTATTTACGAGCAGTACTTC,CSVEDPAGGIYEQYF
14,-,TRBV4-3,TRBJ1-2,-,TGCGCCAGCAGCCAAGAAATACAAAGCCCAATCTACACCTTC,CASSQEIQSPIYTF
15,few,TRBV5-1,TRBJ2-2,TRBD1,TGCGCCAGCAGCCCGGACAGGACGAACACCGGGGAGCTGTTTTTT,CASSPDRTNTGELFF
15,-,TRBV15,TRBJ1-6,-,TGTGCCACCAGCAAAACACAGGGATCTGATTCACCCCTCCACTTT,CATSKTQGSDSPLHF
13,-,TRBV25-1,TRBJ1-2,-,TGTAATATTCCGTTGGGGATCAACTATGGCTACACCTTC,CNIPLGINYGYTF
13,-,TRBV20-1,TRBJ1-2,TRBD1,TGCAGTGCAAAAGACAGGGTAAACTATGGCTACACCTTC,CSAKDRVNYGYTF
18,-,TRBV4-3,TRBJ2-1,-,TGCGCCAGCAGCCAAGATGGGCCAGGGGCTCTCTCCTACAATGAGCAGTTCTTC,CASSQDGPGALSYNEQFF
15,once,TRBV7-3,TRBJ1-1,-,TGTGCCAGCAGCCTAATTCCAGTATTAAACACTGAAGCTTTCTTT,CASSLIPVLNTEAFF
15,many,TRBV11-1,TRBJ2-1,TRBD2,TGTGCCAGCAGCCCGGCTCTAGCGGGCTACAATGAGCAGTTCTTC,CASSPALAGYNEQFF
14,-,TRBV25-1,TRBJ1-1,-,TGTGCCAGCAGTGCGCGGACCGGAGGTAATGAAGCTTTCTTT,CASSARTGGNEAFF
15,few,TRBV20-1,TRBJ2-1,TRBD2,TGCAGTGCTAGGGCTAGCGGGGGGACGTACAATGAGCAGTTCTTC,CSARASGGTYNEQFF
15,-,TRBV11-2,TRBJ2-7,-,TGTGCCAGCAGCTTAGTGGGAGGAAAAAGCTACGAGCAGTACTTC,CASSLVGGKSYEQYF
15,-,TRBV7-2,TRBJ2-5,-,TGTGCCAGCAGCTTAAACCTTAAAGCGGGAGAGACCCAGTACTTC,CASSLNLKAGETQYF
11,-,TRBV29-1,TRBJ1-2,-,TGCAGCGTTGAAGAGGGGGAGGGCTACACCTTC,CSVEEGEGYTF
15,-,TRBV7-3,TRBJ1-6,-,TGTGCCAGCAGCTTAAGGGGCGCATCTAATTCACCCCTCCACTTT,CASSLRGASNSPLHF